This record looks at one T cell receptor beta chain sequence and its context. V shed 4 bases and J 0 bases; nucleotides not matched to a gene: 8. The CDR3 has 19 amino acids. Per the germline V gene, CDR1 is SGHTA and CDR2 is FQGTGA. Repertoires were generated with immunoSEQ multiplex PCR, while TCRdb's copy carries only in-frame clones and drops some. This table has some 98,000 clones, roughly nine tenths appearing once. The data stem from a study of cytomegalovirus exposure and HLA in healthy donors. Sequenced sample: PBMCs. The origin of this receptor is a man between 18 and 35 years old in good health and CMV-seropositive. This sequence joins TRBV7-3 and TRBJ2-3; TRBD2 aligns across 15 bases. The chain's CDR3 is CASSSQPGTSGGSTDTQYF. The CDR3 DNA reads TGTGCCAGCAGCTCCCAGCCCGGGACTAGCGGGGGGAGCACAGATACGCAGTATTTT.